This T cell receptor beta chain was captured by sequencing in a study of blood T cell repertoires in COVID-19. Across the whole study: Spain, Italy and the United States supplied samples that represented acute and convalescent COVID-19. PBMCs, B-cell-depleted T cells, or T cells were the source of the cDNA or gDNA that made up the material.

The germline V gene has CDR1 SGHAT and CDR2 FQNNGV. J gave up 9 bases and V 4 bases, and 10 bases lay outside the gene matches. The length of the CDR3 is 17 residues. How the authors handled the data: Counts of nucleated cells, estimated from reference gene primer amplification, were obtained. Method: immunoSEQ multiplex PCR; TCRdb's copy keeps in-frame clones and lacks some. V, J and clone size were drawn from that table, and D and trimming were deduced from the DNA. The profile covers some 230,000 clones, with approximately 81% appearing a single time and around 0.97% taken by the ten largest. The clonotype was recovered from a man aged 40-49 years with acute or convalescent COVID-19. Input material: peripheral blood. The gene calls are TRBV11-2 and TRBJ2-1, with 15 bases aligning to TRBD2. CDR3 protein: CASSSAGLAGGPIEQFF. The CDR3 coding sequence is TGTGCCAGCAGCTCCGCAGGACTAGCGGGGGGGCCGATTGAGCAGTTCTTC.